These 10 T cell receptor beta chains originate from one sample sequenced in a study of Ad26.COV2.S vaccination and SARS-CoV-2 variants. Libraries were prepared by immunoSEQ multiplex PCR; TCRdb keeps only in-frame clonotypes and omits some of them. The sample has roughly 450,000 clones; around 90% are singletons. Treatment described: around 19 received Ad26.COV2.S at low or high dose, single or two shots; 5 received placebo; per-sample allocation not given. Specimens were obtained on day 63 following the first vaccine or placebo injection. Material: peripheral blood, obtained in a trial of Ad26.COV2.S vaccine versus placebo. Every receptor here comes from a person aged 18 to 65 who received the Ad26.COV2.S COVID-19 vaccine or a placebo.

The V and J genes are TRBV5-6 and TRBJ1-5; 7 bases match TRBD1. The CDR3 totals 15 residues. CDR1 and CDR2 from the germline V gene are SGHDT and YYEEEE. With 1 base clipped from V and 6 bases from J, the junction kept 7 bases outside the gene matches. The CDR3 is CASSLFGQGGQPQHF. The CDR3 DNA sequence: TGTGCCAGCAGCTTGTTTGGGCAGGGGGGTCAGCCCCAGCATTTT.

V usage is TRBV7-9 and J usage is TRBJ2-7; maybe TRBD2 (5 bases). The germline gives CDR1 SEHNR, CDR2 FQNEAQ (reference sequence). The CDR3 covers 12 residues. V lost 4 bases and J lost 3, with 7 bases in between. CDR3 nucleotides: TGTGCCAGCAGCTCGGGGTTCTACGAGCAGTACTTC. Translating gives CASSSGFYEQYF.

This clone was found once. This sequence joins TRBV10-3 and TRBJ1-1; 7 bases match TRBD1. V was pared by 10 bases and J by 4 bases, with 9 bases of the junction left unmatched. The V gene's germline CDR1 is ENHRY and CDR2 SYGVKD. The CDR3 is 13 amino acids. CDR3 sequence: CATKTGEVTEAFF. The CDR3 coding sequence is TGTGCCACCAAAACAGGGGAGGTCACTGAAGCTTTCTTT.

The rearrangement links TRBV5-4 to TRBJ2-7; D is undetermined. V gave up 0 bases and J gave up 0 bases, with 13 bases separating them. The CDR3 is made up of 16 amino acids. CDR1 and CDR2 from the germline V gene are SGHNT and YYREEE (reference sequence). CDR3 nucleotides: TGTGCCAGCAGCTTGGAGGTAAACAGAGGCTCCTACGAGCAGTACTTC. Its protein product is CASSLEVNRGSYEQYF. Looking up the rest from reference TRBV5-4 and TRBJ2-7 gives the full variable domain: ETGVTQSPTHLIKTRGQQVTLRCSSQSGHNTVSWYQQALGQGPQFIFQYYREEENGRGNFPPRFSGLQFPNYSSELNVNALELDDSALYLCASSLEVNRGSYEQYFGPGTRLTVT.

The V gene is TRBV19, the J gene TRBJ1-1; D gene unclear. The CDR3 has 13 amino acids. Trimming stripped 6 bases from V and 5 bases from J, with 13 bases between. CDR1 and CDR2 from the germline V gene are LNHDA and SQIVND (reference sequence). In nucleotides, the CDR3 is TGTGCCAGTAGCGGCGACGGGTGGACTGAAGCTTTCTTT. It encodes CASSGDGWTEAFF.

The J gene is TRBJ1-2, the V gene TRBV5-4, with no clear D. The CDR3 is 13 amino acids. Germline V lookup: CDR1 SGHNT, CDR2 YYREEE (reference sequence). The V and J ends lost 0 bases and 4 bases respectively, with 7 bases between them. The CDR3 loop is CASSLGSGYGYTF. In nucleotides, the CDR3 is TGTGCCAGCAGCTTGGGGAGTGGCTATGGCTACACCTTC.

The V gene is TRBV30, the J gene TRBJ1-5; D may be TRBD1 (6 bases). This CDR3 has 14 residues. Between the trimmed V and J ends, which lost 0 bases and 1 base, there was a span of 7 bases. CDR1 is GTSNPN, CDR2 SVGIG, per germline (reference sequence). DNA of the CDR3: TGTGCCTGGAGTGTAAGGGGGAGCAATCAGCCCCAGCATTTT. This sequence encodes CAWSVRGSNQPQHF.

The J gene is TRBJ2-7, the V gene TRBV20-1; no clear D gene. Germline lookup yields CDR1 DFQATT and CDR2 SNEGSKA (reference sequence). This CDR3 has 11 amino acids. Trimming pared 5 bases from V and 2 bases from J, leaving 7 bases between. The DNA for the CDR3 is TGCAGTGCTTCCACAGCCTACGAGCAGTACTTC. It is translated as CSASTAYEQYF.

The chain uses TRBV6-6 and TRBJ2-7; 12 positions match TRBD2. Germline V gene sequence: CDR1 MNHNY, CDR2 SVGAGI (reference sequence). The CDR3 is 16 residues long. V was pared by 6 bases and J by 3 bases, with 9 bases of the junction left unmatched. In nucleotides, the CDR3 is TGTGCCAGCAGGGTACTAGCGGGAGGTCCCAACTACGAGCAGTACTTC. As protein: CASRVLAGGPNYEQYF.

The chain combines TRBV24-1 with TRBJ2-5, with unresolved D. Germline assignment: CDR1 KGHDR and CDR2 SFDVKD. Between the trimmed V and J ends, which lost 5 bases and 0 bases, there was a span of 6 bases. CDR3 size: 13 residues. CDR3 amino acids: CATSGRNQETQYF. DNA of the CDR3: TGTGCCACCAGTGGAAGGAACCAAGAGACCCAGTACTTC.